A selection of T cell receptor beta chains follows, all from one sample in a study of cytomegalovirus exposure and HLA in healthy donors. Repertoires were generated with immunoSEQ multiplex PCR, while TCRdb's copy carries only in-frame clones and drops some. This sample's table has 65,000 to 90,000 clones. Sample: PBMCs. These receptors were taken from a female donor in good health and CMV-seropositive. Both conserved end residues are part of each CDR3. The order of the fields is D gene, J gene, V gene, CDR3 protein, CDR3 DNA. The D gene is left open where the match is weak.

D: TRBD2
J: TRBJ2-5
V: TRBV4-3
CDR3: CASSQEPSGEETQYF
DNA: TGCGCCAGCAGCCAAGAGCCTAGCGGGGAAGAGACCCAGTACTTC

D: TRBD1
J: TRBJ1-3
V: TRBV18
CDR3: CASSPDRVAGNTIYF
DNA: TGTGCCAGCTCCCCCGACAGGGTCGCTGGAAACACCATATATTTT

D: .
J: TRBJ1-1
V: TRBV4-1
CDR3: CASRHYLYRDTKGNTEAFF
DNA: TGCGCCAGCAGACACTACCTATACAGGGACACAAAGGGGAACACTGAAGCTTTCTTT

D: .
J: TRBJ2-7
V: TRBV7-9
CDR3: CASSGTGYAYEQYF
DNA: TGTGCCAGCAGCGGAACAGGGTACGCCTACGAGCAGTACTTC

D: TRBD1
J: TRBJ2-7
V: TRBV18
CDR3: CASSARQGSGEQYF
DNA: TGTGCCAGCTCAGCAAGACAGGGGAGCGGCGAGCAGTACTTC

D: .
J: TRBJ2-3
V: TRBV5-1
CDR3: CASGRRVGTDTQYF
DNA: TGCGCCAGCGGCCGGAGGGTGGGCACAGATACGCAGTATTTT

D: TRBD2
J: TRBJ2-1
V: TRBV6-1
CDR3: CASSAWDYSNEQFF
DNA: TGTGCCAGCAGTGCTTGGGACTACTCCAATGAGCAGTTCTTC

D: .
J: TRBJ2-1
V: TRBV28
CDR3: CASSLMGDEQFF
DNA: TGTGCCAGCAGTCTAATGGGCGATGAGCAGTTCTTC

D: TRBD1
J: TRBJ2-7
V: TRBV28
CDR3: CASSPPGQGSSEQYF
DNA: TGTGCCAGCAGTCCCCCGGGACAGGGTTCGAGTGAGCAGTACTTC

D: TRBD1
J: TRBJ1-2
V: TRBV4-3
CDR3: CASSQDGTGTGNGGYTF
DNA: TGCGCCAGCAGCCAAGATGGTACCGGGACAGGGAATGGCGGCTACACCTTC

D: .
J: TRBJ2-3
V: TRBV9
CDR3: CASSVVVSTDTQYF
DNA: TGTGCCAGCAGCGTAGTAGTTAGCACAGATACGCAGTATTTT

D: TRBD2
J: TRBJ2-5
V: TRBV13
CDR3: CASSLAAGGPGETQYF
DNA: TGTGCCAGCAGCTTAGCGGCGGGGGGGCCGGGTGAGACCCAGTACTTC

D: TRBD1
J: TRBJ1-1
V: TRBV5-4
CDR3: CASSPTTTGGDTEAFF
DNA: TGTGCCAGCAGCCCTACGACTACAGGGGGGGACACTGAAGCTTTCTTT

D: .
J: TRBJ2-1
V: TRBV4-3
CDR3: CASSQVAGNNEQFF
DNA: TGCGCCAGCAGCCAAGTGGCGGGGAACAATGAGCAGTTCTTC

D: TRBD2
J: TRBJ2-5
V: TRBV2
CDR3: CASRLPSGGAWETQYF
DNA: TGTGCCAGCAGATTGCCTAGCGGGGGGGCCTGGGAGACCCAGTACTTC

D: .
J: TRBJ1-2
V: TRBV29-1
CDR3: CSVGGRSYGYTF
DNA: TGCAGCGTTGGAGGAAGGTCCTATGGCTACACCTTC

D: .
J: TRBJ2-1
V: TRBV28
CDR3: CASSRDTYNEQFF
DNA: TGTGCCAGCAGCCGGGACACTTACAATGAGCAGTTCTTC

D: TRBD1
J: TRBJ1-1
V: TRBV29-1
CDR3: CSVGRAPGQSALLTEAFF
DNA: TGCAGCGTTGGACGAGCGCCGGGACAGTCTGCATTGTTGACTGAAGCTTTCTTT

D: .
J: TRBJ2-5
V: TRBV7-3
CDR3: CASSLMGGTQYF
DNA: TGTGCCAGCAGCTTAATGGGAGGGACCCAGTACTTC

D: TRBD1
J: TRBJ2-1
V: TRBV13
CDR3: CASSFRQGAGEQFF
DNA: TGTGCCAGCAGCTTCAGACAGGGGGCAGGTGAGCAGTTCTTC